This entry features one T cell receptor (beta chain) sequence. Its antigen is still unknown. The germline V gene has CDR1 SGHTA and CDR2 FQGNSA. The length of the CDR3 is 14 residues. The V gene lost 2 bases and the J gene lost 1 base, with 8 bases spanning the gap. This entry comes from a study of cytomegalovirus exposure and HLA in healthy donors. Study-wide background: An earlier analysis found under 130 million unique TCR beta sequences from around 180 million T cells.

The PCR ran on 60 Vbeta and 13 Jbeta primers. Profiled with immunoSEQ multiplex PCR; TCRdb holds only in-frame clones, not every one. The sample lists about 170,000 clones; roughly 85% were seen once. Study-level findings and limits: The authors listed some 160 TCR beta chains as cytomegalovirus-associated.

The TCR sequence derives from a male donor in good health and CMV-seronegative. Sequencing used PBMCs. V usage is TRBV7-2 and J usage is TRBJ1-1; possible D gene TRBD1, 5 bases. This CDR3 is CASSLLGGNTEAFF. For the CDR3, the DNA is TGTGCCAGCAGCTTATTGGGGGGGAACACTGAAGCTTTCTTT.